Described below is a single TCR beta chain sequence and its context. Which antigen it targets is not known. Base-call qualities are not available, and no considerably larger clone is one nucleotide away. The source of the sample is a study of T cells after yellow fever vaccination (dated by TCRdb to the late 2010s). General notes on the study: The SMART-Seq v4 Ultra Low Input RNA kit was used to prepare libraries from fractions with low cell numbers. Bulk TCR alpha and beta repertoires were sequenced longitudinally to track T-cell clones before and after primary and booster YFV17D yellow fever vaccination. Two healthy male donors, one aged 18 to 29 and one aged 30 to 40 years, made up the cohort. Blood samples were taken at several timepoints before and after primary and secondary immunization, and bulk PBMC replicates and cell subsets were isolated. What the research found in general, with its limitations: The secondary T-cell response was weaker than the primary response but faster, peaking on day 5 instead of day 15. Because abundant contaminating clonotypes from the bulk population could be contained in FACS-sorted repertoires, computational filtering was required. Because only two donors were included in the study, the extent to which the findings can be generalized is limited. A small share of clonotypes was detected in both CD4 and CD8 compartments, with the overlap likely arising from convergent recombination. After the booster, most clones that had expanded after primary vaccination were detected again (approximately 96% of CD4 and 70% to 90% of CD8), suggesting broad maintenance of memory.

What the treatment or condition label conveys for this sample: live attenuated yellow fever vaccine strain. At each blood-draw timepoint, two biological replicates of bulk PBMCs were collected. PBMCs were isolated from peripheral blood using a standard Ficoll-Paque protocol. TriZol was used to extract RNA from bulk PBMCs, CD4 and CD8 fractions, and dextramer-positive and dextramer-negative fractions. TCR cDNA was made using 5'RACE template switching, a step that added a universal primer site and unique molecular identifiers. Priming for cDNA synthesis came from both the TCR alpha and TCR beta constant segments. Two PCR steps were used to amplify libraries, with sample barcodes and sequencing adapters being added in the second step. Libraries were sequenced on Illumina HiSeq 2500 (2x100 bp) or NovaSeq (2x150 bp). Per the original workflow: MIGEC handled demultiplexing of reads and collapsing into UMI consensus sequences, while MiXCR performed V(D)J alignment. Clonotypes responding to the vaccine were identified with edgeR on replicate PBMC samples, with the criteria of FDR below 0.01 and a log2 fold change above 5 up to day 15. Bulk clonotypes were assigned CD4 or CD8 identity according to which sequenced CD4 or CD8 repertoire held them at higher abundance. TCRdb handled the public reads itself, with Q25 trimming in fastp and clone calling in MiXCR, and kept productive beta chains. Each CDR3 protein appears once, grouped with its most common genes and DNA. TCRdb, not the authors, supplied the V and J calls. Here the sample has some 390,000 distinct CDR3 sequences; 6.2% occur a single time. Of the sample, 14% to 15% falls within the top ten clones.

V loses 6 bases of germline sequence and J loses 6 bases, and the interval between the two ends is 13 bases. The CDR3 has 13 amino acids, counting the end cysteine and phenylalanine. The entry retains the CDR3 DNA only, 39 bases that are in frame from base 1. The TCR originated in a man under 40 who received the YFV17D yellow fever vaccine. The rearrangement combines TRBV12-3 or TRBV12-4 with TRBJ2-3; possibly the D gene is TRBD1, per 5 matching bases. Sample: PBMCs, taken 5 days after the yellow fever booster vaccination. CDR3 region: CASRMQGLDTQYF. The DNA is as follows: TGTGCCAGCAGGATGCAGGGTCTTGATACGCAGTATTTT.